One and the same sample provided the 7 T cell receptor beta chains below, sequenced in a study of T cells after yellow fever vaccination. TCRdb redid the calling of the 5' RACE reads with MiXCR, one entry per CDR3 protein. The sample includes a few hundred thousand distinct CDR3 sequences, about 4% of them seen just once. The sample was PBMCs, taken 5 days after the yellow fever booster vaccination. The receptors come from a man between 18 and 29 years old who received the YFV17D yellow fever vaccine.

There are a few counts of this clonotype. V and J are TRBV2 and TRBJ2-3; D may match TRBD1 or TRBD2 (5 bases each). The CDR3 consists of 15 residues. The germline gives CDR1 SNHLY, CDR2 FYNNEI. Trimming stripped 5 bases from V and 0 bases from J, with 12 bases between. CDR3 protein: CASSWDGSSTDTQYF. CDR3 DNA sequence: TGTGCCAGCAGTTGGGACGGTTCTAGCACAGATACGCAGTATTTT.

This clonotype was detected only a few times. This rearrangement joins TRBV10-3 to TRBJ2-1; TRBD1 matches 12 bases. The CDR3 spans 15 residues. J gave up 4 bases and V 7 bases, and 5 bases lay outside the gene matches. Germline CDR1 reads ENHRY; CDR2 reads SYGVKD. In DNA form, the CDR3 reads TGTGCCATCAAGAGGGACAGGGGGCCTTACAATGAGCAGTTCTTC. Translating gives CAIKRDRGPYNEQFF.

This clonotype was seen more than once but under ten times. V usage is TRBV19 and J usage is TRBJ2-2; 7 positions agree with TRBD1. Germline V lookup: CDR1 LNHDA, CDR2 SQIVND (reference sequence). The V segment lost 6 bases and the J segment 7 bases; nucleotides outside the gene matches: 14. This CDR3 region has 16 residues. CDR3 loop: CASRQDSQGERGELFF. In DNA, the CDR3 is TGTGCCAGTAGACAGGACAGCCAGGGGGAACGCGGGGAGCTGTTTTTT.

This clonotype was found many times. This chain connects TRBV5-1 to TRBJ1-1, with a possible D match to TRBD1 (5 bases). The CDR3 loop spans 15 amino acids. The V end lost 6 bases, the J end lost 1 base, and 16 bases lay between the germline ends. Germline CDR1 and CDR2: SGHRS and YFSETQ. The CDR3 DNA is TGCGCCAGCAATCAGGGCCCGGGATCGAACACTGAAGCTTTCTTT. It yields the protein CASNQGPGSNTEAFF. The whole variable domain, filled in from reference TRBV5-1 and TRBJ1-1, reads KAGVTQTPRYLIKTRGQQVTLSCSPISGHRSVSWYQQTPGQGLQFLFEYFSETQRNKGNFPGRFSGRQFSNSRSEMNVSTLELGDSALYLCASNQGPGSNTEAFFGQGTRLTVV.

In this sample, this clonotype turned up many times. The V and J genes are TRBV7-2 and TRBJ2-5; D unresolved. Germline CDR1 SGHTA, CDR2 FQGNSA. V lost 7 bases and J 0 bases, leaving 12 bases between the germline ends. The CDR3 spans 14 residues. The DNA of the CDR3 is TGTGCCAGCACCCCCTCTAGGAACCAAGAGACCCAGTACTTC. It yields the protein CASTPSRNQETQYF. Variable domain in full (rest from reference TRBV7-2 and TRBJ2-5): GAGVSQSPSNKVTEKGKDVELRCDPISGHTALYWYRQSLGQGLEFLIYFQGNSAPDKSGLPSDRFSAERTGGSVSTLTIQRTQQEDSAVYLCASTPSRNQETQYFGPGTRLLVL.

This clonotype was detected only a few times. This sequence joins TRBV6-1 and TRBJ1-5; perhaps TRBD1 as D (5 bases). Germline assignment: CDR1 MNHNS and CDR2 SASEGT. Between the trimmed V and J ends, which lost 6 bases and 9 bases, there was a span of 12 bases. This CDR3 has 12 amino acids. The CDR3 sequence: CASREPGVPQHF. CDR3 bases: TGTGCCAGCAGAGAGCCGGGGGTGCCCCAGCATTTT.

For this clonotype: One end of the junction is discordant with germline, which a read error may explain. The V gene is TRBV5-1, the J gene TRBJ2-1; 8 nucleotides match TRBD2. Germline V gene data show CDR1 as SGHRS and CDR2 as YFSETQ. The CDR3 has 15 residues. The CDR3 sequence is CASSRGGISHNEQFF. CDR3 coding DNA: TGCGCCAGCAGCCGGGGGGGTATCTCCCACAATGAGCAGTTCTTC.